This entry is about one T cell receptor (beta chain). Its target is unknown. This sample stems from a study of CD8 T cells in ankylosing spondylitis. Study-level findings and limits: There was a TCR beta motif, made of several highly homologous variants, that appeared characteristic of ankylosing spondylitis blood. Significant enrichment of disease-linked clones was reported in matched ankylosing spondylitis synovial fluid. In reactive arthritis synovial fluid and blood, some motif variants had been reported before. Relatively scarce in peripheral blood, disease-linked clones were CD8+.

Quantitative 5'-RACE with molecular barcodes produced the TCR beta libraries. TCRdb reanalysed the 5' RACE reads using MiXCR and keeps one entry per CDR3 protein. The data contain 700,000 to 1,000,000 distinct CDR3 sequences, approximately 10% of them singletons. The CDR3 runs 13 residues. Germline CDR1 MDHEN, CDR2 SYDVKM. Losses at the gene ends were 5 bases for V and 14 bases for J; bases not matched to a gene: 7. This TCR was sampled from a male donor with ankylosing spondylitis. Sequencing was done on a sample of blood, either unsorted or a sorted T cell fraction (not recorded which). The rearrangement links TRBV28 to TRBJ1-6; TRBD1 agrees at 9 bases. CDR3: CASSGQGRGALHF. In DNA form, the CDR3 reads TGTGCCAGCAGTGGACAGGGGCGGGGGGCCCTCCACTTT. The full variable domain, its missing parts supplied by reference TRBV28 and TRBJ1-6, is DVKVTQSSRYLVKRTGEKVFLECVQDMDHENMFWYRQDPGLGLRLIYFSYDVKMKEKGDIPEGYSVSREKKERFSLILESASTNQTSMYLCASSGQGRGALHFGNGTRLTVT.